Each of the 19 T cell receptor beta chains below was sequenced from the same sample in a study of T cell responses to AZD1222 COVID-19 vaccine. The protocol was immunoSEQ multiplex PCR, while the TCRdb copy is restricted to in-frame clones and leaves out a portion. The sample lists more than 95,000 clones; more than 85% were seen once. Sequencing used peripheral blood, obtained on day 0 of AZD1222 vaccination. Every receptor here comes from an adult in good health.

This clone was seen a single time. The rearrangement uses TRBV7-2 and TRBJ1-5; weak D call: TRBD1 (5 bases). The CDR3 consists of 14 residues. In germline, CDR1 is SGHTA, CDR2 FQGNSA. V dropped 5 bases and J dropped 9 bases, with 17 bases sitting between them. Written as DNA, the CDR3 is TGTGCCAGCAGCCCCTCCCGGGGGGATGGGCCCCAGCATTTT. This sequence encodes CASSPSRGDGPQHF. The full variable domain, its missing parts supplied by reference TRBV7-2 and TRBJ1-5, is GAGVSQSPSNKVTEKGKDVELRCDPISGHTALYWYRQSLGQGLEFLIYFQGNSAPDKSGLPSDRFSAERTGGSVSTLTIQRTQQEDSAVYLCASSPSRGDGPQHFGDGTRLSIL.

This clone has only one observation. The chain joins TRBV15 to TRBJ2-5; 8 nucleotides agree with TRBD2. CDR1 LNHNV and CDR2 YYDKDF come from the germline V gene (reference sequence). The CDR3 length is 16 residues. Trimming cost V 5 bases and J 2 bases; bases outside gene matches: 10. The chain's CDR3 is CATSVARGALQETQYF. CDR3 in DNA: TGTGCCACCAGCGTTGCGCGGGGGGCACTACAAGAGACCCAGTACTTC.

The genes are TRBV19 and TRBJ1-5, with a tentative D call TRBD1 (5 bases). Germline assignment: CDR1 LNHDA and CDR2 SQIVND (reference sequence). V lost 3 bases and J 0 bases, leaving 18 bases between the germline ends. The CDR3 is 18 amino acids. The CDR3 region is CASSIAAGRFRSNQPQHF. DNA of the CDR3: TGTGCCAGTAGTATCGCGGCAGGGAGGTTCCGTAGCAATCAGCCCCAGCATTTT.

The chain uses TRBV19 and TRBJ2-7, with D maybe TRBD1 (5 bases). The CDR3 runs 14 residues. Germline V gives CDR1 LNHDA, CDR2 SQIVND (reference sequence). The V gene lost 3 bases and the J gene lost 5 bases, with 14 bases spanning the gap. In DNA form, the CDR3 reads TGTGCCAGTAGTATCCAAGGGGCGCAGAACGAGCAGTACTTC. As protein: CASSIQGAQNEQYF.

The rearrangement joins TRBV9 to TRBJ1-1; D not certain. CDR3 length equals 15 residues. Germline CDR1 is SGDLS and CDR2 is YYNGEE. Trimming stripped 4 bases from V and 2 bases from J, with 15 bases between. The CDR3 nucleotides read TGTGCCAGCAGCCCCCAGGAGCATACTAACACTGAAGCTTTCTTT. It translates to CASSPQEHTNTEAFF.

This chain joins TRBV5-1 and TRBJ2-7, with TRBD1 as a possible D gene (6 bases). The germline V and J ends were trimmed by 0 bases and 4 bases, with 11 bases remaining between them. Germline V gives CDR1 SGHRS, CDR2 YFSETQ. The CDR3 extends over 14 amino acids. The CDR3 loop is CASSLDRAEYEQYF. Written as DNA, the CDR3 is TGCGCCAGCAGCTTGGACAGGGCAGAGTACGAGCAGTACTTC.

The V and J genes are TRBV10-3 and TRBJ2-7; 11 bases map to TRBD1. CDR3 length: 12 residues. Per the germline V gene, CDR1 is ENHRY and CDR2 is SYGVKD. The ends lost 6 bases at V and 7 bases at J; junction bases unmatched: 2. The CDR3 region has the DNA TGTGCCATCAGGGGGACAGGGGGGGAGCAGTACTTC. It yields the protein CAIRGTGGEQYF.

This chain joins TRBV5-5 and TRBJ1-2; TRBD1 is a possible D gene (5 bases). Germline-derived CDR1 and CDR2 are SGHKS and YYEKEE (reference sequence). The CDR3 covers 15 residues. Trimming cost V 0 bases and J 2 bases, with 11 bases left between them. The CDR3 loop reads CASSLAATVNYGYTF. CDR3 bases: TGTGCCAGCAGCTTGGCAGCGACAGTGAACTATGGCTACACCTTC. The full variable domain, in which reference TRBV5-5 and TRBJ1-2 provide the parts outside the CDR3, is DAGVTQSPTHLIKTRGQQVTLRCSPISGHKSVSWYQQVLGQGPQFIFQYYEKEERGRGNFPDRFSARQFPNYSSELNVNALLLGDSALYLCASSLAATVNYGYTFGSGTRLTVV.

The chain employs TRBV4-3 and TRBJ2-7; 11 positions match TRBD1. The V gene end was trimmed by 1 base and the J gene end by 4 bases; junction bases not matched to a gene: 6. This CDR3 spans 16 amino acids. Germline assignment: CDR1 LGHNA and CDR2 YSLEER. CDR3 amino acids: CASSQGSGQGAYEQYF. CDR3 nucleotide sequence: TGCGCCAGCAGCCAAGGAAGCGGACAGGGGGCTTACGAGCAGTACTTC.

The CDR3 here is CASSYRTEAFF. The CDR3 DNA sequence: TGTGCCAGCAGTTACAGGACTGAAGCTTTCTTT. The J gene is TRBJ1-1, the V gene TRBV6-5; D remains ambiguous. Germline V gene lookup returns CDR1 MNHEY and CDR2 SVGAGI. This CDR3 spans 11 amino acids. Trimming took off 2 bases at V and 5 bases at J, with 3 bases between the two ends.

CDR3 sequence reads: CASSLTGLDTEAFF. The CDR3 bases are TGCGCCAGCAGCCTGACAGGGCTGGACACTGAAGCTTTCTTT. The J gene is TRBJ1-1, the V gene TRBV5-1; 7 bases map to TRBD1. The J segment lost 3 bases and the V segment lost 4 bases, leaving 6 bases of the junction unmatched. The CDR3 has 14 amino acids. From germline, CDR1 is SGHRS and CDR2 YFSETQ.

The chain joins TRBV20-1 to TRBJ2-1; no clear D gene. Trimming cost V 7 bases and J 6 bases, with 10 bases left between them. Germline V gene data show CDR1 as DFQATT and CDR2 as SNEGSKA (reference sequence). The CDR3 length is 11 residues. This CDR3 is CSVLGSNEQFF. DNA for the CDR3: TGCAGTGTCCTGGGCAGCAATGAGCAGTTCTTC.

The chain combines TRBV5-3 with TRBJ1-4; the match to TRBD1 covers 7 bases. TRBV5-3 is an ORF, with its function uncertain. This CDR3 is built from 21 residues. Trimming took 0 bases from V and 8 from J; bases not matched to a gene: 25. The CDR3: CARSLAETGIRQNRSCEKLFF. The CDR3 nucleotides are TGTGCCAGAAGCTTGGCCGAGACAGGGATCCGGCAAAACCGTTCGTGCGAAAAACTGTTTTTT.

The V call is TRBV29-1, the J call TRBJ2-5, with 8 bases identical to TRBD2. The CDR3 spans 19 residues. Germline V gene data show CDR1 as SQVTM and CDR2 as ANQGSEA. V was pared by 1 base and J by 5 bases, with 21 bases of the junction left unmatched. CDR3 region: CSVEGRRRFGNSGAETQYF. The CDR3 DNA reads TGCAGCGTTGAAGGCCGGAGGCGCTTTGGGAATAGCGGGGCCGAGACCCAGTACTTC.

The V call is TRBV19, the J call TRBJ1-1; the D gene is possibly TRBD1 (5 bases). The V end was cut by 0 bases, the J end by 5 bases, with 16 bases between. Germline V gene data show CDR1 as LNHDA and CDR2 as SQIVND (reference sequence). The CDR3 totals 16 residues. CDR3 nucleotides: TGTGCCAGTAGTATAGATCCAGCAGGGTCGAATACTGAAGCTTTCTTT. Amino acid sequence: CASSIDPAGSNTEAFF.

This chain connects TRBV19 to TRBJ1-4; D unclear. Per the germline V gene, CDR1 is LNHDA and CDR2 is SQIVND (reference sequence). The V end was cut by 7 bases, the J end by 7 bases, with 16 bases between. This CDR3 is 14 amino acids long. CDR3 sequence: CASKRVGLGEKLFF. The DNA of the CDR3 is TGTGCCAGTAAACGCGTCGGATTGGGTGAAAAACTGTTTTTT.

The genes are TRBV7-8 and TRBJ2-2; D unclear. V lost 6 bases, J lost 1 base, and 9 bases lay in between. Germline V gene lookup returns CDR1 SGHVS and CDR2 FQNEAQ. The CDR3 covers 14 residues. In DNA, the CDR3 is TGTGCCAGCAGAGCTAACAGGAACACCGGGGAGCTGTTTTTT. This translates into CASRANRNTGELFF.

The rearrangement joins TRBV6-4 to TRBJ1-6; D ambiguous. The germline V gene has CDR1 MRHNA and CDR2 SNTAGT. The CDR3 totals 13 residues. V was pared by 4 bases and J by 9 bases, with 10 bases between. CDR3 protein: CASSVETRSPLHF. The CDR3 nucleotides read TGTGCCAGCAGTGTTGAGACCCGTTCACCCCTCCACTTT.

This clone came up once. The rearrangement uses TRBV5-1 and TRBJ2-5; D unclear. CDR1 is SGHRS and CDR2 is YFSETQ in the germline V gene. The length of the CDR3 is 13 residues. Trimming took 1 base from V and 5 from J, leaving 9 bases between them. The CDR3 here is CASSLSLGETQYF. The CDR3 DNA is TGCGCCAGCAGCTTGTCCCTAGGGGAGACCCAGTACTTC.